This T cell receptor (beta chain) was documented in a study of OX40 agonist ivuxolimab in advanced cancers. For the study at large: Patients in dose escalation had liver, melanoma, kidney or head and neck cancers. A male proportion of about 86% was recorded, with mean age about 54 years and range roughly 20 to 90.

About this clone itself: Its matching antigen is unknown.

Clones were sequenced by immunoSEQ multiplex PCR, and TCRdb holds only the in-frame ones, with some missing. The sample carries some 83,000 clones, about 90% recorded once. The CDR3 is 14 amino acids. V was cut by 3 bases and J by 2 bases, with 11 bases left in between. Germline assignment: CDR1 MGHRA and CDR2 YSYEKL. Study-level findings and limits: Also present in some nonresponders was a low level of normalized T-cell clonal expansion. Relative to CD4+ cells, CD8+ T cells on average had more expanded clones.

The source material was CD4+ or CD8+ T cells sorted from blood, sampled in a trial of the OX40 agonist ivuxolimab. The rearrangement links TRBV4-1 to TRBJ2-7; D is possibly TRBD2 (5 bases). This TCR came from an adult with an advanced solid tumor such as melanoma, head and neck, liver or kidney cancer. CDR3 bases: TGCGCCAGCAGCCAGACCCCCGGGACCTACGAGCAGTACGTC. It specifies CASSQTPGTYEQYV.